Listed here is a single T cell receptor (beta chain). Its target is not known. Documented treatment: approximately nine-day PBMC culture with coronavirus spike peptide pools or control peptides (ViraFEST assay). Gathered ahead of the COVID-19 pandemic (2011-2018) were the CD4+ T cells of the unexposed donor. CDR3 length equals 12 residues. Trimming at V came to 6 bases and at J to 9 bases, leaving 7 bases not matched to a gene. Germline V gene data show CDR1 as SNHLY and CDR2 as FYNNEI. With the Oncomine TCR Beta short-read assay, DNA from cultured CD4+ T cells was sequenced. TCRdb reprocessed the PCR reads via MiXCR and lists one record per CDR3 protein. The data contain about 8,000 distinct CDR3 sequences, around 40% of them singletons. This entry is derived from a study of vaccination and CD4 T cells after COVID-19. Turning to the study itself: There were six male and four female convalescents, and two of them were Hispanic.

The sequence was obtained from a human donor in good health. V is TRBV2 and J is TRBJ1-2, with 7 bases aligning to TRBD1. Sequenced: CD4+ T cells from blood, cultured in vitro. The CDR3 sequence is CASSQGGIRYTF. CDR3 nucleotides: TGTGCCAGCAGCCAGGGGGGAATACGCTACACCTTC.